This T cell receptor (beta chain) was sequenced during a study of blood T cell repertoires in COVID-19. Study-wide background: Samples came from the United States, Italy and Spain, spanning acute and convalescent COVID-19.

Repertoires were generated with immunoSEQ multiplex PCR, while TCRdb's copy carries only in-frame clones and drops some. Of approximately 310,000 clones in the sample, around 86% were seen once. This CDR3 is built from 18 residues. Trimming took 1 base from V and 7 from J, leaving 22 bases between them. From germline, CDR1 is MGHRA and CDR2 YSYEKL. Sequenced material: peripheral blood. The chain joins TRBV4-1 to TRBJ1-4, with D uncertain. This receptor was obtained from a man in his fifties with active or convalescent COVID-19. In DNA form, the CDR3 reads TGCGCCAGCAGCCAAGCGATCGATCCTTTGCTAGCAAGTGAAAAACTGTTTTTT. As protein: CASSQAIDPLLASEKLFF.